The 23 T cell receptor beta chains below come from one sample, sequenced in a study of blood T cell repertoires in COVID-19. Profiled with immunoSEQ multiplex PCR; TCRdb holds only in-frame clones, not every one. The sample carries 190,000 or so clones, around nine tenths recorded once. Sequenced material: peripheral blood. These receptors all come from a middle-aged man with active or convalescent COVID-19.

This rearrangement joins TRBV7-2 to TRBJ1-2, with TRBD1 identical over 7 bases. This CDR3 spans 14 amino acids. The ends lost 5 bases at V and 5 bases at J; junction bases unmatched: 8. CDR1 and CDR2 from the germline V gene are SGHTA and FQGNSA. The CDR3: CASSDNRGRYGYTF. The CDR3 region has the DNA TGTGCCAGCAGCGATAATAGGGGGCGTTATGGCTACACCTTC.

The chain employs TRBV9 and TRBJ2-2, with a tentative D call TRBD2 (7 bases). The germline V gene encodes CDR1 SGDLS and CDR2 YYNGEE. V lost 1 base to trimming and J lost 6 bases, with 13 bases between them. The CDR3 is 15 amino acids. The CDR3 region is CASSVTGGGPGELFF. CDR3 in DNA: TGTGCCAGCAGCGTAACTGGGGGGGGCCCCGGGGAGCTGTTTTTT.

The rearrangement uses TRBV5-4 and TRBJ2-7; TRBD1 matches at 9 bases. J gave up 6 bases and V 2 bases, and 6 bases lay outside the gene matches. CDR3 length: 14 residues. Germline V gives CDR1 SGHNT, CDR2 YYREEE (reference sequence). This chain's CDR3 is CASSLEGQGREQYF. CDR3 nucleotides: TGTGCCAGCAGCTTAGAGGGACAGGGTCGCGAGCAGTACTTC.

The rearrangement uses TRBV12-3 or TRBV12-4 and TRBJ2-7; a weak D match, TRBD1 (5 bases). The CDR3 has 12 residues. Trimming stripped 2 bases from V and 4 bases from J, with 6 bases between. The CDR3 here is CASSLQGYEQYF. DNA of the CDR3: TGTGCCAGCAGTTTACAGGGTTACGAGCAGTACTTC.

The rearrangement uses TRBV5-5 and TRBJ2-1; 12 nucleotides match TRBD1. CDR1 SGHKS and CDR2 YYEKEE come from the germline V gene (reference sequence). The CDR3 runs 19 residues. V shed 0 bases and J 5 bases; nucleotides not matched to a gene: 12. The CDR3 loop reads CASSLARDRGLDMNNEQFF. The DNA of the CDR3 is TGTGCCAGCAGCTTGGCTCGGGACAGGGGGCTCGACATGAACAATGAGCAGTTCTTC.

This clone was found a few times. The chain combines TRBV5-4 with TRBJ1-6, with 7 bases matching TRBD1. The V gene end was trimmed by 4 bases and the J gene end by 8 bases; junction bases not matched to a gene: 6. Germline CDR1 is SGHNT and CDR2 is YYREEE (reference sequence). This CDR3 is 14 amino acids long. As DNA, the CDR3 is TGTGCCAGCAGCCCGGACAGGTTCCATTCACCCCTCCACTTT. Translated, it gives CASSPDRFHSPLHF.

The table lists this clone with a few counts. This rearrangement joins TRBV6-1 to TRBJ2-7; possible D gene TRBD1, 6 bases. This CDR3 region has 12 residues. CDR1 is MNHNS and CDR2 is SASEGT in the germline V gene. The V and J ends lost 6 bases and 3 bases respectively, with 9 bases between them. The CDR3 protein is CASSRGLYEQYF. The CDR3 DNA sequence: TGTGCCAGCAGCAGGGGCCTCTACGAGCAGTACTTC.

CDR3 amino acids: CASSATGGQPQHF. DNA of the CDR3: TGTGCCAGCAGTGCGACAGGGGGCCAGCCCCAGCATTTT. The V gene is TRBV2, the J gene TRBJ1-5; 10 bases are shared with TRBD1. The germline V gene encodes CDR1 SNHLY and CDR2 FYNNEI. The CDR3 is 13 residues long. Unmatched junction bases numbered 1, after V lost 4 bases and J lost 7 bases.

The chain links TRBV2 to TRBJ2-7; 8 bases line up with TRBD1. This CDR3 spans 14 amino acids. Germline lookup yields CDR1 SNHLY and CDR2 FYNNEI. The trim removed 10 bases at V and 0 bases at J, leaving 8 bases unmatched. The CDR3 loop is CANSRDRSSYEQYF. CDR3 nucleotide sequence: TGTGCCAACTCTCGGGACAGGAGCTCCTACGAGCAGTACTTC.

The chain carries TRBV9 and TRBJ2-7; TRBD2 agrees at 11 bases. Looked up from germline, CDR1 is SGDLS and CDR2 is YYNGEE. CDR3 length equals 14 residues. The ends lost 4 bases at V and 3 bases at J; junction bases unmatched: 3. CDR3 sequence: CASSMGLADYEQYF. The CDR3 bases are TGTGCCAGCAGCATGGGACTAGCGGACTACGAGCAGTACTTC. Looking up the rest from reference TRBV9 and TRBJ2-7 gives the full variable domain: DSGVTQTPKHLITATGQRVTLRCSPRSGDLSVYWYQQSLDQGLQFLIQYYNGEERAKGNILERFSAQQFPDLHSELNLSSLELGDSALYFCASSMGLADYEQYFGPGTRLTVT.

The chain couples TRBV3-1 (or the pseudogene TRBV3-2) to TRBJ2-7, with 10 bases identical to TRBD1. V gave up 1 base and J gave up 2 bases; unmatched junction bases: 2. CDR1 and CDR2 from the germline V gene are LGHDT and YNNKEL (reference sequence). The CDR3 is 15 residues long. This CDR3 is CASSQADRGPYEQYF. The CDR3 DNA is TGTGCCAGCAGCCAAGCAGACAGGGGGCCCTACGAGCAGTACTTC.

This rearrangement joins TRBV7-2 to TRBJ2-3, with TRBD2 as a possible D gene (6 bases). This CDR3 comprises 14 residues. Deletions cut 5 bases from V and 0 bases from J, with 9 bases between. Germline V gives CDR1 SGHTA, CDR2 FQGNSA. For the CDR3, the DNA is TGTGCCAGCAGCCGGGACTTTAGCACAGATACGCAGTATTTT. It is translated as CASSRDFSTDTQYF.

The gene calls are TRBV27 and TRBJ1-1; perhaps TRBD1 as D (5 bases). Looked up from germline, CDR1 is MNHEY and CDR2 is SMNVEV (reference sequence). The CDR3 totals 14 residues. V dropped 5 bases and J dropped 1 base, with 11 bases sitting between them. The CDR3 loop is CASSRRGENTEAFF. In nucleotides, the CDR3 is TGTGCCAGCAGTCGCCGGGGGGAGAACACTGAAGCTTTCTTT.

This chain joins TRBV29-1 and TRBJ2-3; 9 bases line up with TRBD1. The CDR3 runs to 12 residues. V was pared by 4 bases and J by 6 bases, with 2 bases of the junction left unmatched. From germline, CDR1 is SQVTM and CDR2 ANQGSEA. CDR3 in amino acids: CSVGQGGDTQYF. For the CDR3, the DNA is TGCAGCGTTGGACAGGGGGGTGATACGCAGTATTTT.

The CDR3 reads CASSSGRRGRTYGYTF. The DNA of the CDR3 is TGTGCCAGCAGCTCGGGGAGGAGGGGGCGCACCTATGGCTACACCTTC. The chain links TRBV5-4 to TRBJ1-2, with TRBD1 identical over 7 bases. The ends lost 3 bases at V and 4 bases at J; junction bases unmatched: 12. Germline loops: CDR1 SGHNT, CDR2 YYREEE (reference sequence). The CDR3 covers 16 residues.

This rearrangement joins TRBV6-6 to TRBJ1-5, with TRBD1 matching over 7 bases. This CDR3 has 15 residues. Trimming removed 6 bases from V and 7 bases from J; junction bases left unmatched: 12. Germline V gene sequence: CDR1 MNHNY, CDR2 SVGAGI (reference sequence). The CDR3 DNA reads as TGTGCCAGCAGCCCTCCTCCGGGACAGAAGCAGCCCCAGCATTTT. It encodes CASSPPPGQKQPQHF.

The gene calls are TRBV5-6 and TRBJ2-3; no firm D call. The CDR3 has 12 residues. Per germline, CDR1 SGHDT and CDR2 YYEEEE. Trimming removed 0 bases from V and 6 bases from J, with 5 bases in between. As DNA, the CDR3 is TGTGCCAGCAGCTTGGTCCGGGATACGCAGTATTTT. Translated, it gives CASSLVRDTQYF.

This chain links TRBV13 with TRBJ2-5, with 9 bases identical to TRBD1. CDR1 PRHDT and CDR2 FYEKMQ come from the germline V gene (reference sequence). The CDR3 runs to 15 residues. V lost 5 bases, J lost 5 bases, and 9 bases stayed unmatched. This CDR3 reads CASSPRQGDMETQYF. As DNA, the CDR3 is TGTGCCAGCAGCCCCAGACAGGGGGATATGGAGACCCAGTACTTC.

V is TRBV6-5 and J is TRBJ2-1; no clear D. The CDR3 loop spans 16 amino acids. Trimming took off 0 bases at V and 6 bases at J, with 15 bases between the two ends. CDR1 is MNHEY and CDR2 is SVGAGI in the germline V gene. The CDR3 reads CASSYSTHEPGNEQFF. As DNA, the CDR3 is TGTGCCAGCAGTTACTCCACTCATGAACCCGGCAATGAGCAGTTCTTC.

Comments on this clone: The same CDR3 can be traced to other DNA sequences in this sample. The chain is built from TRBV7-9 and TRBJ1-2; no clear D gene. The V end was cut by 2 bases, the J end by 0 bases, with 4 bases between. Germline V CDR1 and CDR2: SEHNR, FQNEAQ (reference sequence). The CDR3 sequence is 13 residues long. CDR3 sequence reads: CASSLSANYGYTF. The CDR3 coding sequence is TGTGCCAGCAGCTTATCGGCTAACTATGGCTACACCTTC.

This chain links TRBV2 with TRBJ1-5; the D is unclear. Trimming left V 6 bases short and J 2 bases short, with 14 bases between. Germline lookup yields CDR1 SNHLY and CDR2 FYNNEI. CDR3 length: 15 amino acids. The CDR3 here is CASRRAERGNQPQHF. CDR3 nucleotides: TGTGCCAGCAGGCGAGCCGAGAGGGGCAATCAGCCCCAGCATTTT.

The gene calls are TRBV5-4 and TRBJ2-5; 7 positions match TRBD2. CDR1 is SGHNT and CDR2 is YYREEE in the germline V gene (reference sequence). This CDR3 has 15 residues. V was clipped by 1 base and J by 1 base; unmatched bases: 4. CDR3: CASSLRSGTQETQYF. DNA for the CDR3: TGTGCCAGCAGCTTGAGAAGCGGGACCCAAGAGACCCAGTACTTC. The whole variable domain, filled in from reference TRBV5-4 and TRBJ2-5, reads ETGVTQSPTHLIKTRGQQVTLRCSSQSGHNTVSWYQQALGQGPQFIFQYYREEENGRGNFPPRFSGLQFPNYSSELNVNALELDDSALYLCASSLRSGTQETQYFGPGTRLLVL.

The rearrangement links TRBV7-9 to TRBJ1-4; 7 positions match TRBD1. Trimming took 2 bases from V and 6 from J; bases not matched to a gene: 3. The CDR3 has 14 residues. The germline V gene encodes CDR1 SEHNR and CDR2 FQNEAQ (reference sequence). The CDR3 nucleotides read TGTGCCAGCAGCTTATTAGGGGGCGATGAAAAACTGTTTTTT. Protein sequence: CASSLLGGDEKLFF. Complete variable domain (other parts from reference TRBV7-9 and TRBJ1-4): DTGVSQNPRHKITKRGQNVTFRCDPISEHNRLYWYRQTLGQGPEFLTYFQNEAQLEKSRLLSDRFSAERPKGSFSTLEIQRTEQGDSAMYLCASSLLGGDEKLFFGSGTQLSVL.